This T cell receptor (beta chain) was retrieved from a study of T cells after yellow fever vaccination. This clonotype showed up many times. The CDR3 runs to 14 residues. V shed 1 base and J shed 0 bases, with 6 bases lying between them. Germline V lookup: CDR1 SGHTA, CDR2 FQGNSA. TCRdb itself ran the 5' RACE reads through MiXCR, one entry per CDR3 protein. Among approximately 510,000 distinct CDR3 sequences, roughly a fifth were seen once, and the ten largest hold 15% to 20%. Material: PBMCs, obtained roughly 20 days after the first yellow fever vaccination. The gene calls are TRBV7-2 and TRBJ1-1, with no clear D. The clonotype comes from a man aged 18 to 35 who received the YFV17D yellow fever vaccine. The CDR3 loop is CASSLVGLNTEAFF. In DNA, the CDR3 is TGTGCCAGCAGCTTAGTGGGGTTGAACACTGAAGCTTTCTTT.